This TCR beta chain was obtained from a study of CD8+ T cells in alopecia areata. RNA, once extracted, was reverse transcribed into cDNA for use as the sequencing template. Profiling relied on immunoSEQ multiplex PCR, and the TCRdb table lists in-frame clones only, not all of them. The sample lists 200,000 to 250,000 clones, around 66% occurring once. Treatment given: oral pan-JAK inhibitor, 5-10 mg twice daily. Per the germline V gene, CDR1 is MNHEY and CDR2 is SVGAGI. V was cut by 0 bases and J by 2 bases, with 8 bases left in between. This CDR3 has 16 amino acids. The sequence was obtained from a human donor with alopecia areata. V gene TRBV6-5 combines with J gene TRBJ2-6; D call uncertain. Material: CD4+ T cells sorted from blood, obtained at approximately week 44, from a patient treated with tofacitinib. The CDR3 region has the DNA TGTGCCAGCAGTTACTCGAGCCGGGCTGGGGCCAACGTCCTGACTTTC. It specifies CASSYSSRAGANVLTF.